This T cell receptor beta chain was captured in a study of OX40 agonist ivuxolimab in advanced cancers. Clones were read by immunoSEQ multiplex PCR, and TCRdb kept only the in-frame ones, dropping some. The profile shows some 80,000 clones, approximately 95% of them singletons. The CDR3 has 16 amino acids. Germline V gene data show CDR1 as LNHDA and CDR2 as SQIVND (reference sequence). The V segment lost 5 bases and the J segment 2 bases; nucleotides outside the gene matches: 7. V gene TRBV19 combines with J gene TRBJ2-7, with TRBD2 identical over 12 bases. This TCR was recovered from an adult with an advanced solid tumor such as melanoma, head and neck, liver or kidney cancer. The specimen was CD4+ or CD8+ T cells sorted from blood, collected in a trial of the OX40 agonist ivuxolimab. This CDR3 reads CASSFSSGRGTYEQYF. CDR3 nucleotide sequence: TGTGCCAGTAGTTTTTCTAGCGGGAGGGGAACCTACGAGCAGTACTTC.